This T cell receptor (beta chain) comes out of a study of Ad26.COV2.S vaccination and SARS-CoV-2 variants. Background on the study: Doses of Ad26.COV2.S were injected into muscle once or twice, 56 days apart.

Indicated treatment: 15 to 20 received Ad26.COV2.S at low or high dose, single or two shots; about five received placebo; per-sample allocation not given. The samples date from day 63 after the first vaccine or placebo injection. V was shortened by 2 bases and J by 5 bases, with 15 bases between the two germline ends. The CDR3 is 14 residues long. Germline V CDR1 and CDR2: GTSNPN, SVGIG (reference sequence). The repertoire was sequenced with immunoSEQ multiplex PCR; TCRdb's copy has only in-frame clones and lacks some. The sample contains under 600,000 clones, roughly 87% of which appear only once. V usage is TRBV30 and J usage is TRBJ1-1; TRBD1 might be the D (5 bases). This receptor was obtained from a person aged 18 to 59 who received the Ad26.COV2.S COVID-19 vaccine or a placebo. The sequencing here drew on peripheral blood, taken in a trial of Ad26.COV2.S vaccine versus placebo. The CDR3 DNA is TGTGCCTGGAGTTGGAACAGGATTGGGACTGAAGCTTTCTTT. As protein: CAWSWNRIGTEAFF. The complete variable domain, with remaining parts taken from reference TRBV30 and TRBJ1-1, reads SQTIHQWPATLVQPVGSPLSLECTVEGTSNPNLYWYRQAAGRGLQLLFYSVGIGQISSEVPQNLSASRPQDRQFILSSKKLLLSDSGFYLCAWSWNRIGTEAFFGQGTRLTVV.